A selection of T cell receptor beta chains follows, all from one sample in a study of T cell responses to AZD1222 COVID-19 vaccine. The protocol was immunoSEQ multiplex PCR, while the TCRdb copy is restricted to in-frame clones and leaves out a portion. Among approximately 150,000 clones listed, 75% to 95% were seen once. Sequencing used peripheral blood, obtained 28 days after the second AZD1222 dose. These receptors originate from an adult who received the AZD1222 COVID-19 vaccine. Each CDR3 is given with its conserved first and last residue.

j_call: TRBJ1-6
v_call: TRBV2
cdr3_aa: CASSETGRDSPLHF

j_call: TRBJ2-5
v_call: TRBV5-1
cdr3_aa: CASSPTGASHSSETQYF

j_call: TRBJ2-1
v_call: TRBV29-1
cdr3_aa: CSVPLGYEQFF

j_call: TRBJ1-2
v_call: TRBV19
cdr3_aa: CASRGQGYYGYTF

j_call: TRBJ1-1
v_call: TRBV5-1
cdr3_aa: CASSRQDRGTEAFF

j_call: TRBJ2-1
v_call: TRBV14
cdr3_aa: CASSQLLPPDVTRTPSSYNEQFF

j_call: TRBJ1-6
v_call: TRBV5-1
cdr3_aa: CASSLSPGGNNSPLHF

j_call: TRBJ1-5
v_call: TRBV28
cdr3_aa: CASSLRGPVNQPQHF

j_call: TRBJ1-3
v_call: TRBV7-9
cdr3_aa: CASSPNRDSTNTIYF

j_call: TRBJ1-5
v_call: TRBV19
cdr3_aa: CASSIDREGNQPQHF

j_call: TRBJ2-3
v_call: TRBV27
cdr3_aa: CASSLAVLADTQYF

j_call: TRBJ2-3
v_call: TRBV9
cdr3_aa: CASSVENGDFPADTQYF

j_call: TRBJ2-5
v_call: TRBV30
cdr3_aa: CAWSGVRGGQETQYF

j_call: TRBJ1-2
v_call: TRBV28
cdr3_aa: CASSSWRGQGLHGYTF

j_call: TRBJ2-7
v_call: TRBV9
cdr3_aa: CASSPSTGHSYEQYF

j_call: TRBJ1-2
v_call: TRBV27
cdr3_aa: CASSSGAWGYGYTF

j_call: TRBJ2-1
v_call: TRBV5-4
cdr3_aa: CASSLGLYNEQFF

j_call: TRBJ2-7
v_call: TRBV27
cdr3_aa: CASRLRTGDYYEQYF

j_call: TRBJ2-1
v_call: TRBV5-1
cdr3_aa: CASSQGEGPGNEQFF

j_call: TRBJ2-7
v_call: TRBV21-1
cdr3_aa: CASSTPRDAPYEQYF

j_call: TRBJ2-5
v_call: TRBV4-2
cdr3_aa: CASSQVGGAETQYF

j_call: TRBJ2-1
v_call: TRBV6-5
cdr3_aa: CASSRGWTGGNEQFF

j_call: TRBJ1-4
v_call: TRBV5-1
cdr3_aa: CASSLEGTGKLFF

j_call: TRBJ2-1
v_call: TRBV10-3
cdr3_aa: CAISVDRGRGEQFF

j_call: TRBJ2-1
v_call: TRBV28
cdr3_aa: CASSPGGTSGIPYEQFF

j_call: TRBJ1-6
v_call: TRBV5-1
cdr3_aa: CASSLEGLNNSPLHF

j_call: TRBJ2-7
v_call: TRBV19
cdr3_aa: CASSSLPNDEQYF

j_call: TRBJ2-2
v_call: TRBV6-6
cdr3_aa: CAGRAGGTGELFF

j_call: TRBJ2-3
v_call: TRBV6-5
cdr3_aa: CASIRVAGASDTQYF

j_call: TRBJ1-2
v_call: TRBV30
cdr3_aa: CAWSGGVGSYTF

j_call: TRBJ2-7
v_call: TRBV6-5
cdr3_aa: CASSYRGVGSYEQYF

j_call: TRBJ1-1
v_call: TRBV15
cdr3_aa: CATSATKGARTNTEAFF